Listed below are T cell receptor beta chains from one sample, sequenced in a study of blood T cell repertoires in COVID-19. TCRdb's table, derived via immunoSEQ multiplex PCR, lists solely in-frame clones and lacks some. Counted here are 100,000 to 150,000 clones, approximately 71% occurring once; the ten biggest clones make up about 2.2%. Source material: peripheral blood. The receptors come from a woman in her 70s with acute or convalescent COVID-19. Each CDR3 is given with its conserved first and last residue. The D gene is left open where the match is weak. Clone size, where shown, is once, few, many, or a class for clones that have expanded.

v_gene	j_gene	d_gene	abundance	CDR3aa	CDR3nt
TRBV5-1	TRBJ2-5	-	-	CASSLAPGQETQYF	TGCGCCAGCAGCTTGGCCCCGGGCCAAGAGACCCAGTACTTC
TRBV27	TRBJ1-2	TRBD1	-	CASSPGQGRVTYGYTF	TGTGCCAGCAGTCCTGGACAGGGGAGAGTAACCTATGGCTACACCTTC
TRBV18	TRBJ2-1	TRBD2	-	CASSPEGLAFLSEQFF	TGTGCCAGCTCACCAGAGGGACTAGCGTTCCTGAGTGAGCAGTTCTTC
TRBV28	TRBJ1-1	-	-	CASSPTGSTTEAFF	TGTGCCAGCAGTCCTACAGGGAGCACCACTGAAGCTTTCTTT
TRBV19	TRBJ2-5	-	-	CASSIGQGSTQYF	TGTGCCAGTAGTATAGGTCAGGGGTCGACCCAGTACTTC
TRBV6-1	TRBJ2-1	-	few	CASSDTSGLEQFF	TGTGCCAGCAGTGATACCTCAGGATTGGAGCAGTTCTTC
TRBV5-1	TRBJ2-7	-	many	CASSPDSTSYEQYF	TGCGCCAGCAGCCCGGACAGTACCTCCTACGAGCAGTACTTC
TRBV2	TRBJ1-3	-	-	CASRDFLLSGNTIYF	TGTGCCAGCCGGGATTTCCTCCTCTCTGGAAACACCATATATTTT
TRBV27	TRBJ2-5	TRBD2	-	CASSLFRTSGGAEQETQYF	TGTGCCAGCAGTTTATTTAGGACTAGCGGGGGGGCCGAGCAAGAGACCCAGTACTTC
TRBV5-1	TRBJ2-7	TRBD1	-	CASSLGFGGTGYEQYF	TGCGCCAGCAGCTTAGGGTTTGGAGGGACAGGCTACGAGCAGTACTTC
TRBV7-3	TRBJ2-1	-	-	CASSLSSYNEQFF	TGTGCCAGCAGCTTATCGTCCTACAATGAGCAGTTCTTC
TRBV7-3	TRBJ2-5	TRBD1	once	CASSFGTGALETQYF	TGTGCCAGCAGCTTCGGGACAGGGGCCTTAGAGACCCAGTACTTC
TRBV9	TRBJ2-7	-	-	CASSVEQGYEQYF	TGTGCCAGCAGCGTAGAACAGGGCTACGAGCAGTACTTC
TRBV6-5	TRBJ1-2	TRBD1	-	CATTGQVANYGYTF	TGTGCCACCACTGGACAGGTCGCTAACTATGGCTACACCTTC
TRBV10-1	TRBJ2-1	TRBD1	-	CASRRTGDLYNEQFF	TGCGCCAGCAGAAGGACAGGGGACCTATATAATGAGCAGTTCTTC
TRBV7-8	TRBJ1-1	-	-	CASSRTEMNTEAFF	TGTGCCAGCAGCCGGACAGAGATGAACACTGAAGCTTTCTTT
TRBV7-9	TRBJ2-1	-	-	CASSLVADEQFF	TGTGCCAGCAGCTTAGTAGCGGATGAGCAGTTCTTC
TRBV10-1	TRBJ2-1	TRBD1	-	CASSGPRTGAFNEQFF	TGCGCCAGCAGTGGGCCCCGGACAGGGGCTTTCAATGAGCAGTTCTTC
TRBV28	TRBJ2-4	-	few	CASSSRDIQYF	TGTGCCAGCAGTTCGCGAGACATTCAGTACTTC
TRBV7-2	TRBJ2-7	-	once	CASSFRLSYEQYF	TGTGCCAGCAGCTTTCGACTATCCTACGAGCAGTACTTC
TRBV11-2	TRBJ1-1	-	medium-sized	CASSLAGQNTEAFF	TGTGCCAGCAGCTTAGCGGGACAGAACACTGAAGCTTTCTTT
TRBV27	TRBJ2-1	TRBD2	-	CASKDLAGRDNEQFF	TGTGCCAGCAAAGATCTAGCGGGGCGAGACAATGAGCAGTTCTTC